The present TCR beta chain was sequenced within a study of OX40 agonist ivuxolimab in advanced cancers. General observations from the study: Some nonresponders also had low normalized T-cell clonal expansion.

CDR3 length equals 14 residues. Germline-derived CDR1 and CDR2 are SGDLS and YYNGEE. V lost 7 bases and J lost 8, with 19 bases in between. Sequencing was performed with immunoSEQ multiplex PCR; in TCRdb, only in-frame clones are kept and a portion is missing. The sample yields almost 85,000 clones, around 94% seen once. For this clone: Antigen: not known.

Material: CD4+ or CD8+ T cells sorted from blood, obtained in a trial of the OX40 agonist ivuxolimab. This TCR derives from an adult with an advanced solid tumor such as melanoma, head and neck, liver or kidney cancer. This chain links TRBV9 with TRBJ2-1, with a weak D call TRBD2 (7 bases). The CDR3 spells CASSVGGGFDEQFF. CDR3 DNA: TGTGCCAGCTCAGTAGGGGGAGGGTTTGATGAGCAGTTCTTC.